This T cell receptor beta chain was recorded in a study of long-term antiretroviral therapy in people with HIV. Study-wide background: The immediate-ART recommendation dates to 2015, and the earliest samples predate it by about a decade.

Germline CDR1 reads KGHSH; CDR2 reads LQKENI. Germline trimming cut 2 bases from V and 5 bases from J; bases unmatched to any gene: 7. The CDR3 loop spans 15 amino acids. Survey-level immunoSEQ v3.0 assays were run. Repertoires were generated with immunoSEQ multiplex PCR, while TCRdb's copy carries only in-frame clones and drops some. The sample contains 20,000 to 25,000 clones, around four fifths of which appear only once. PBMC samples from each donor numbered at least one pre-ART and at least two post-ART. This TCR came from a man aged 18 to 30 with HIV. Material: unsorted PBMCs, obtained roughly 4 years after starting antiretroviral therapy. This rearrangement joins TRBV18 to TRBJ1-2; 8 positions match TRBD1. CDR3 region: CASSPGDRINYGYTF. The CDR3 DNA is TGTGCCAGCTCACCAGGGGACAGGATCAATTATGGCTACACCTTC.